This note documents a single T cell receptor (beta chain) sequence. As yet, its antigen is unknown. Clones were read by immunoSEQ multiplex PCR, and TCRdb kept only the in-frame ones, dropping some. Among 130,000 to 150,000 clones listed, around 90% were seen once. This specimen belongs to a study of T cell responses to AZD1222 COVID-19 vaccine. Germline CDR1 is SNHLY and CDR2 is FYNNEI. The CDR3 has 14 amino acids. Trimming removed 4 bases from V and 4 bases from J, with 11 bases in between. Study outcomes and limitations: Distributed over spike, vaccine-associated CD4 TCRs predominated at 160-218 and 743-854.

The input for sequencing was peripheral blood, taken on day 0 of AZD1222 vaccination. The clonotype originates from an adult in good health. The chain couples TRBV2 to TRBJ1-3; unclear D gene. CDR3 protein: CASSGRSPGNTIYF. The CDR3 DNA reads TGTGCCAGCAGTGGACGATCTCCCGGAAACACCATATATTTT. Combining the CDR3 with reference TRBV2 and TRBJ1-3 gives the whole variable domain EPEVTQTPSHQVTQMGQEVILRCVPISNHLYFYWYRQILGQKVEFLVSFYNNEISEKSEIFDDQFSVERPDGSNFTLKIRSTKLEDSAMYFCASSGRSPGNTIYFGEGSWLTVV.